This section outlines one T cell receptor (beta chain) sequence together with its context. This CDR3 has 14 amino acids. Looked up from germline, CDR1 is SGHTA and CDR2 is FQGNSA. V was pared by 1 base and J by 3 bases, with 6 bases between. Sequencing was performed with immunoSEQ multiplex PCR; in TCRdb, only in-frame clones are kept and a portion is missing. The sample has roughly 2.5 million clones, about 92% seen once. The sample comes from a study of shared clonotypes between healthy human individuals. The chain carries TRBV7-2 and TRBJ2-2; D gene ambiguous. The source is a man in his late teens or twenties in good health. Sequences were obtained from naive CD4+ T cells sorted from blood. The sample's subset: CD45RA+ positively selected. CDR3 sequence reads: CASSLGFHTGELFF. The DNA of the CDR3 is TGTGCCAGCAGCTTAGGGTTTCACACCGGGGAGCTGTTTTTT.